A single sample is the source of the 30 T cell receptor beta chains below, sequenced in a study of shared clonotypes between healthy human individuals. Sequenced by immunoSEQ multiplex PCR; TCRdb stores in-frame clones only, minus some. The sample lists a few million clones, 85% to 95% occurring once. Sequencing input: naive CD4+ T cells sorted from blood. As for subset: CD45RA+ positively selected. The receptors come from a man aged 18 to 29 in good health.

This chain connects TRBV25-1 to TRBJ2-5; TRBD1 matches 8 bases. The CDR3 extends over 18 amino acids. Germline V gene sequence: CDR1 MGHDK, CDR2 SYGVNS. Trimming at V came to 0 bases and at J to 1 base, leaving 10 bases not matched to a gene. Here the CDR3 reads CASSEYILGTGAQETQYF. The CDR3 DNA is TGTGCCAGCAGTGAATATATTTTAGGGACAGGCGCCCAAGAGACCCAGTACTTC.

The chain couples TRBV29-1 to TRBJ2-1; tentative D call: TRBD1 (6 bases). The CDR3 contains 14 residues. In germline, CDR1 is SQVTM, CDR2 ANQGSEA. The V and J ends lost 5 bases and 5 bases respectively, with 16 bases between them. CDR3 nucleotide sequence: TGCAGCGTTCCCGGGACACGCCGGGACAATGAGCAGTTCTTC. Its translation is CSVPGTRRDNEQFF.

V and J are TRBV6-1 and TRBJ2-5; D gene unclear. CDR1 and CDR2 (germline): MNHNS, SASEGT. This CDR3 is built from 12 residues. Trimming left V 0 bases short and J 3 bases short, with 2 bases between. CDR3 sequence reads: CASSEAKETQYF. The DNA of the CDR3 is TGTGCCAGCAGTGAAGCAAAAGAGACCCAGTACTTC.

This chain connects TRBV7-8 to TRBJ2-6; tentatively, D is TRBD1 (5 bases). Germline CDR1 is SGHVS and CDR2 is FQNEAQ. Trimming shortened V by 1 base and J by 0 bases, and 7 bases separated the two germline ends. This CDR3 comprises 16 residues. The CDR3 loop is CASSLGQISGANVLTF. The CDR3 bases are TGTGCCAGCAGCTTAGGACAGATCTCTGGGGCCAACGTCCTGACTTTC.

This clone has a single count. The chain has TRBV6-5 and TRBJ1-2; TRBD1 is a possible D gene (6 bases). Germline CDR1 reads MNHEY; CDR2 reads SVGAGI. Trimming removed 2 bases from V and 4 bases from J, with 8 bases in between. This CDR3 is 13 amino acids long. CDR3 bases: TGTGCCAGCAGTTACCAGGGGCTCTATGGCTACACCTTC. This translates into CASSYQGLYGYTF.

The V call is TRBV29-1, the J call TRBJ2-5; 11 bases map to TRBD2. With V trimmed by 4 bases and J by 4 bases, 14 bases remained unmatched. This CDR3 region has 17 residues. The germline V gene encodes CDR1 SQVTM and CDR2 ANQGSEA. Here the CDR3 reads CSVARLAGIQGRETQYF. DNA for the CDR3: TGCAGCGTTGCGAGACTAGCGGGGATCCAAGGTCGAGAGACCCAGTACTTC.

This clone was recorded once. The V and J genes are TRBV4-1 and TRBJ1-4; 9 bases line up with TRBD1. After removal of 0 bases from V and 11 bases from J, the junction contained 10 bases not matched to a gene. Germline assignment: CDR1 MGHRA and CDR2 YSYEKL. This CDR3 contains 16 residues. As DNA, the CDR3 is TGCGCCAGCAGCCAAGAGGGACGCACAGGGGGCAGCAAACTGTTTTTT. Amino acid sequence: CASSQEGRTGGSKLFF.

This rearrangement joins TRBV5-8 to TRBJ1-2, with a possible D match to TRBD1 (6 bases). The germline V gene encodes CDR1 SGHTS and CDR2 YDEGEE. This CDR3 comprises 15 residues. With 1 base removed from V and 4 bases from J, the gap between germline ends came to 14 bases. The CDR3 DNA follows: TGTGCCAGCAGCTTGAGAGGGGGTCTTATCTATGGCTACACCTTC. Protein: CASSLRGGLIYGYTF.

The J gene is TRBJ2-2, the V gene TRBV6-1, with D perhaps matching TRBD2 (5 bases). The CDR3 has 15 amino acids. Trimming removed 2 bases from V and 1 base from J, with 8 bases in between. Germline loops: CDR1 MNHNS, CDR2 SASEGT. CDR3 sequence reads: CASSESGRNTGELFF. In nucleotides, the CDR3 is TGTGCCAGCAGTGAATCGGGGAGGAACACCGGGGAGCTGTTTTTT.

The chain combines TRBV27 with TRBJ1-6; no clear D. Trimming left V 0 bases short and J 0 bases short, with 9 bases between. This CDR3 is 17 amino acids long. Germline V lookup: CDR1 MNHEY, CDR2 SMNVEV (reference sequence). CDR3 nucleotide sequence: TGTGCCAGCAGTTTATCAGCAGCAATCTCCTATAATTCACCCCTCCACTTT. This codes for CASSLSAAISYNSPLHF.

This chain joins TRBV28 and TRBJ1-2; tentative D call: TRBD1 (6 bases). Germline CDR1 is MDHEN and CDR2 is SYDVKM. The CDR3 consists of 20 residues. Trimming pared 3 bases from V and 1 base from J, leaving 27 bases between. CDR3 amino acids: CASSFISTGSRGDNNYGYTF. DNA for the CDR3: TGTGCCAGCAGTTTTATATCGACTGGGAGCAGGGGAGACAATAACTATGGCTACACCTTC.

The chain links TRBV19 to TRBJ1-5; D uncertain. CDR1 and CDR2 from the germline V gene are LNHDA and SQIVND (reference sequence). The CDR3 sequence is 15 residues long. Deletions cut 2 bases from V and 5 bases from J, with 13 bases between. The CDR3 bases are TGTGCCAGTAGTATACTTTCGGGGATCTATCAGCCCCAGCATTTT. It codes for CASSILSGIYQPQHF.

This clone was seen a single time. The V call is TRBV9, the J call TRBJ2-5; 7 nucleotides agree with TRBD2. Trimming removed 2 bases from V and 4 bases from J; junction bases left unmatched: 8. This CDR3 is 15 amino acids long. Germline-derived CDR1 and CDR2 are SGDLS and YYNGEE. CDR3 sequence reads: CASSVSGMERETQYF. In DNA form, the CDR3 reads TGTGCCAGCAGCGTGAGCGGGATGGAGAGAGAGACCCAGTACTTC.

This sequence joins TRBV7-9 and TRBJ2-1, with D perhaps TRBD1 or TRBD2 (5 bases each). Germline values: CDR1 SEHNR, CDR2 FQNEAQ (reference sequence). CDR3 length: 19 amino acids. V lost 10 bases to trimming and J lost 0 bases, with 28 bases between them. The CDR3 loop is CAIERGAFMMLSSYNEQFF. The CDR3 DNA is TGTGCCATAGAGAGAGGGGCCTTCATGATGTTGAGCTCCTACAATGAGCAGTTCTTC.

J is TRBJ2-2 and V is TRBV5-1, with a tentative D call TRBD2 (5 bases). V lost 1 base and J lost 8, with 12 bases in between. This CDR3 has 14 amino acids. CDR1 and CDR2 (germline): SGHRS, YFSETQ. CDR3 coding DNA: TGCGCCAGCAGCTTGTCTCCACGGGAAGGGGAGCTGTTTTTT. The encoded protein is CASSLSPREGELFF.

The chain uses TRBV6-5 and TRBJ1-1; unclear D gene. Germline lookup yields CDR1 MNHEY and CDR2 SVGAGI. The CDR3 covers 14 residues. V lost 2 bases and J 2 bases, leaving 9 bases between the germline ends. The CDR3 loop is CASSYGIRNTEAFF. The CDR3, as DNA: TGTGCCAGCAGTTACGGTATCCGAAACACTGAAGCTTTCTTT.

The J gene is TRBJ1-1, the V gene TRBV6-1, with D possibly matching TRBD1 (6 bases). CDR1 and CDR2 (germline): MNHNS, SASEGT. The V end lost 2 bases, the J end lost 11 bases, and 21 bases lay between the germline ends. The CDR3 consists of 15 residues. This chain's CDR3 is CASSESPTGWSRAFF. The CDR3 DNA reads TGTGCCAGCAGTGAATCCCCGACAGGATGGTCGAGGGCTTTCTTT.

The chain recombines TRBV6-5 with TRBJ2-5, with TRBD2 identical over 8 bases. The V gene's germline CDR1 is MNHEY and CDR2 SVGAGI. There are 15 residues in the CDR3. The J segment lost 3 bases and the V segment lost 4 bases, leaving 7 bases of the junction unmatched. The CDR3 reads CASSSPGLGEETQYF. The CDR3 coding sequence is TGTGCCAGCAGTTCTCCGGGACTAGGGGAAGAGACCCAGTACTTC.

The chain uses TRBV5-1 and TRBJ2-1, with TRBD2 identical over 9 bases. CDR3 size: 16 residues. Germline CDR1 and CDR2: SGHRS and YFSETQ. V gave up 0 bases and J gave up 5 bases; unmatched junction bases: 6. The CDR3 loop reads CASSLALAGLNNEQFF. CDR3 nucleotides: TGCGCCAGCAGCTTGGCCCTAGCGGGACTTAACAATGAGCAGTTCTTC.

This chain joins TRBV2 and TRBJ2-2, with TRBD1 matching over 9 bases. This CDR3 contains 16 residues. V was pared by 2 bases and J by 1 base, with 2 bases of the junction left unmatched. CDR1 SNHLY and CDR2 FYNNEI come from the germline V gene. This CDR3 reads CASSELDRGNTGELFF. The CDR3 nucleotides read TGTGCCAGCAGTGAATTGGACAGGGGGAACACCGGGGAGCTGTTTTTT. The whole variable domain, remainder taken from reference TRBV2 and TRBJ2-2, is EPEVTQTPSHQVTQMGQEVILRCVPISNHLYFYWYRQILGQKVEFLVSFYNNEISEKSEIFDDQFSVERPDGSNFTLKIRSTKLEDSAMYFCASSELDRGNTGELFFGEGSRLTVL.

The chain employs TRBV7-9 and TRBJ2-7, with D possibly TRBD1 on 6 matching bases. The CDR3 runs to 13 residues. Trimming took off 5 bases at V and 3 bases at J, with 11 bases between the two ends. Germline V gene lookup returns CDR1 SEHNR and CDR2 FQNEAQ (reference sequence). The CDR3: CASSEDSLYEQYF. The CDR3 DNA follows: TGTGCCAGCAGCGAGGACAGCCTCTACGAGCAGTACTTC.

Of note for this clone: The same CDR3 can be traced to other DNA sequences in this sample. In nucleotides, the CDR3 is TGTGCCAGCAGCTTGGGACAGACTAACTATGGCTACACCTTC. It encodes CASSLGQTNYGYTF. The rearrangement joins TRBV7-9 to TRBJ1-2; the match to TRBD1 covers 7 bases. This CDR3 region has 14 residues. The ends lost 3 bases at V and 0 bases at J; junction bases unmatched: 1. CDR1 is SEHNR and CDR2 is FQNEAQ in the germline V gene (reference sequence). The full variable domain, with the rest looked up from reference TRBV7-9 and TRBJ1-2, is DTGVSQNPRHKITKRGQNVTFRCDPISEHNRLYWYRQTLGQGPEFLTYFQNEAQLEKSRLLSDRFSAERPKGSFSTLEIQRTEQGDSAMYLCASSLGQTNYGYTFGSGTRLTVV.

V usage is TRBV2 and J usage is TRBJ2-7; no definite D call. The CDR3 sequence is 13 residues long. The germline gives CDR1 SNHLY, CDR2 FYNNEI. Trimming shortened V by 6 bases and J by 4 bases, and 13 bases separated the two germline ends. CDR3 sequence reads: CASRGTAAYEQYF. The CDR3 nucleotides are TGTGCCAGCAGGGGCACGGCAGCTTACGAGCAGTACTTC.

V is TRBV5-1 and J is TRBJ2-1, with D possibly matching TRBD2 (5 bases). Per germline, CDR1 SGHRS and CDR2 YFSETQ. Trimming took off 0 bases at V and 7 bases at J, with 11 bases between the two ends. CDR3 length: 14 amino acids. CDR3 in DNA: TGCGCCAGCAGCTTGGACGTGGGCGGGAATGAGCAGTTCTTC. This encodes CASSLDVGGNEQFF.

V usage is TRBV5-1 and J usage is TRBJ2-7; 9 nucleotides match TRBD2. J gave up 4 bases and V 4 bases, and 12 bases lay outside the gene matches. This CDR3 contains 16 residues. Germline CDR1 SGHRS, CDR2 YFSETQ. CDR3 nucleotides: TGCGCCAGCAGCCTCTCGGGAGCGGGAGGAGGGTACGAGCAGTACTTC. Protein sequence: CASSLSGAGGGYEQYF.

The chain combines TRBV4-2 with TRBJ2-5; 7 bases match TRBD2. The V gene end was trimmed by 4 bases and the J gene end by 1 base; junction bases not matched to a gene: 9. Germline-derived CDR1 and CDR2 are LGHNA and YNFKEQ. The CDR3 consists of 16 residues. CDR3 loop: CASSPKGLAVQETQYF. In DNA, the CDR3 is TGTGCCAGCAGCCCTAAGGGGCTAGCGGTCCAAGAGACCCAGTACTTC.

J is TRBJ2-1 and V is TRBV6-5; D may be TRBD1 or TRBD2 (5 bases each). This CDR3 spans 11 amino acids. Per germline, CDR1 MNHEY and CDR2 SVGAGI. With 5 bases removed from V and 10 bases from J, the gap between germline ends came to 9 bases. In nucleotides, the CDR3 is TGTGCCAGCAGTACTCGGGGCGAGCAGTTCTTC. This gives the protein CASSTRGEQFF.

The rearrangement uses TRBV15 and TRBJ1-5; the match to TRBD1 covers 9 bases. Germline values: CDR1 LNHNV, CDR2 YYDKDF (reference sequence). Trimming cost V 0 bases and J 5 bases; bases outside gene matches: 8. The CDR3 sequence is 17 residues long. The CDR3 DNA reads TGTGCCACCAGCAGAGAGGACAGGGGCGGGAGGGATCAGCCCCAGCATTTT. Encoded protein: CATSREDRGGRDQPQHF.

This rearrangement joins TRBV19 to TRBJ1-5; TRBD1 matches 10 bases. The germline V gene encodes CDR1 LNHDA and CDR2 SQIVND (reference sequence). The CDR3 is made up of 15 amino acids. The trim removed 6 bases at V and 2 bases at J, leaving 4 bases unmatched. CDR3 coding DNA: TGTGCCAGTAGCCATGGGACAGGGGGCAATCAGCCCCAGCATTTT. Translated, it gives CASSHGTGGNQPQHF.

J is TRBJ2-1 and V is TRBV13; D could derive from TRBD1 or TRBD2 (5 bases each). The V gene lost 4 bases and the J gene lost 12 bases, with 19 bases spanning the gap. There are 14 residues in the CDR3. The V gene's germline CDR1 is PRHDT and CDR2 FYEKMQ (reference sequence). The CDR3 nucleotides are TGTGCCAGCAGCTCACCGGGACCCCTAAAACCGCAGTTCTTC. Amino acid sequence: CASSSPGPLKPQFF. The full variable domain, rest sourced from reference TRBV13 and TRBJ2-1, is AAGVIQSPRHLIKEKRETATLKCYPIPRHDTVYWYQQGPGQDPQFLISFYEKMQSDKGSIPDRFSAQQFSDYHSELNMSSLELGDSALYFCASSSPGPLKPQFFGPGTRLTVL.